The rows below give T cell receptor beta chains drawn from one sample of a study of blood T cell repertoires in COVID-19. Clones were read by immunoSEQ multiplex PCR, and TCRdb kept only the in-frame ones, dropping some. The data show more than 100,000 clones, about 91% seen once. Sequencing used peripheral blood. The receptors stem from a woman aged 45 to 65 with active or convalescent COVID-19. Each CDR3 is given with its conserved first and last residue. A D gene is named only where the DNA matches it firmly. The size of a clone is reported for some rows only, either as once, few or many, or as a class for expanded clones.

cdr3_aa: CASSSEPLSNQPQHF; cdr3_nt: TGTGCCAGCAGTTCCGAGCCACTAAGCAATCAGCCCCAGCATTTT; d_call: .; clone_size: .; j_call: TRBJ1-5; v_call: TRBV5-8
cdr3_aa: CASSGAPWETQYF; cdr3_nt: TGCGCCAGCAGTGGAGCACCTTGGGAGACCCAGTACTTC; d_call: .; clone_size: .; j_call: TRBJ2-5; v_call: TRBV10-1
cdr3_aa: CAISESSDRGRPSPLHF; cdr3_nt: TGTGCCATCAGTGAGTCCTCCGACAGGGGGCGACCTTCACCCCTCCACTTT; d_call: TRBD1; clone_size: .; j_call: TRBJ1-6; v_call: TRBV10-3
cdr3_aa: CASSYGTSGNGEQYF; cdr3_nt: TGTGCCAGCAGCTACGGGACTAGCGGGAATGGCGAGCAGTACTTC; d_call: TRBD2; clone_size: .; j_call: TRBJ2-7; v_call: TRBV11-1
cdr3_aa: CASSVDRLNSPLHF; cdr3_nt: TGTGCCAGCAGCGTGGACAGGTTGAATTCACCCCTCCACTTT; d_call: TRBD1; clone_size: .; j_call: TRBJ1-6; v_call: TRBV9
cdr3_aa: CATSDPTSGGPYRAQYF; cdr3_nt: TGTGCCACCAGTGACCCCACTAGCGGGGGACCCTATAGAGCGCAGTATTTT; d_call: TRBD2; clone_size: .; j_call: TRBJ2-3; v_call: TRBV24-1
cdr3_aa: CASSLLEPDNYGYTF; cdr3_nt: TGTGCCAGCAGTTTGCTAGAACCTGATAACTATGGCTACACCTTC; d_call: .; clone_size: .; j_call: TRBJ1-2; v_call: TRBV28
cdr3_aa: CASSQSLAGAYNEQFF; cdr3_nt: TGCGCCAGCAGCCAATCCCTAGCGGGAGCCTACAATGAGCAGTTCTTC; d_call: TRBD2; clone_size: .; j_call: TRBJ2-1; v_call: TRBV4-1
cdr3_aa: CASRRDREGEQYF; cdr3_nt: TGTGCCAGCAGGAGGGACAGGGAAGGCGAGCAGTACTTC; d_call: TRBD1; clone_size: .; j_call: TRBJ2-7; v_call: TRBV2
cdr3_aa: CASSEGLAGNRQETQYF; cdr3_nt: TGTGCCAGCAGTGAAGGGCTAGCGGGGAACCGACAAGAGACCCAGTACTTC; d_call: TRBD2; clone_size: .; j_call: TRBJ2-5; v_call: TRBV2
cdr3_aa: CASSLLLAPSYNEQFF; cdr3_nt: TGTGCCAGCAGCTTATTACTAGCGCCTTCCTACAATGAGCAGTTCTTC; d_call: TRBD2; clone_size: .; j_call: TRBJ2-1; v_call: TRBV7-2
cdr3_aa: CASSYRLSGTDTQYF; cdr3_nt: TGTGCCAGCAGTTACAGGCTCTCTGGCACAGATACGCAGTATTTT; d_call: .; clone_size: .; j_call: TRBJ2-3; v_call: TRBV19
cdr3_aa: CASSLVYASEQYF; cdr3_nt: TGTGCCAGCAGCTTAGTGTATGCGAGCGAGCAGTACTTC; d_call: .; clone_size: .; j_call: TRBJ2-7; v_call: TRBV7-8
cdr3_aa: CASSWLGTSGSYEQYF; cdr3_nt: TGTGCCAGCAGCTGGCTCGGGACTAGCGGTTCCTACGAGCAGTACTTC; d_call: TRBD2; clone_size: .; j_call: TRBJ2-7; v_call: TRBV5-6
cdr3_aa: CASSPPSGRPRGQFF; cdr3_nt: TGTGCCAGCAGTCCCCCTAGCGGGCGCCCCCGAGGGCAGTTCTTC; d_call: TRBD2; clone_size: once; j_call: TRBJ2-1; v_call: TRBV28
cdr3_aa: CASSTNQIGEQYF; cdr3_nt: TGTGCCAGCTCAACAAACCAGATTGGCGAGCAGTACTTC; d_call: .; clone_size: .; j_call: TRBJ2-7; v_call: TRBV18
cdr3_aa: CASSQGLAELIYNEQFF; cdr3_nt: TGTGCCAGCAGCCAAGGTTTAGCGGAACTGATCTACAATGAGCAGTTCTTC; d_call: .; clone_size: once; j_call: TRBJ2-1; v_call: TRBV14
cdr3_aa: CASSRLQGADYGYTF; cdr3_nt: TGTGCCAGTAGTAGGCTCCAGGGGGCTGACTATGGCTACACCTTC; d_call: TRBD1; clone_size: .; j_call: TRBJ1-2; v_call: TRBV19
cdr3_aa: CASSQRWQPSQETQYF; cdr3_nt: TGTGCCAGCTCACAGCGTTGGCAGCCGTCACAAGAGACCCAGTACTTC; d_call: .; clone_size: .; j_call: TRBJ2-5; v_call: TRBV18
cdr3_aa: CASSLFDTRNTEAFF; cdr3_nt: TGTGCCAGCAGTTTATTCGACACGCGGAACACTGAAGCTTTCTTT; d_call: .; clone_size: .; j_call: TRBJ1-1; v_call: TRBV28
cdr3_aa: CAISESPQGSNSPLHF; cdr3_nt: TGTGCCATCAGTGAGTCCCCACAGGGTAGTAATTCACCCCTCCACTTT; d_call: .; clone_size: .; j_call: TRBJ1-6; v_call: TRBV10-3
cdr3_aa: CASSGGGTYEQYF; cdr3_nt: TGCGCCAGCAGTGGGGGAGGAACCTACGAGCAGTACTTC; d_call: .; clone_size: .; j_call: TRBJ2-7; v_call: TRBV5-1
cdr3_aa: CASSVDGGGRVYEQYF; cdr3_nt: TGTGCCAGCAGCGTAGACGGTGGCGGGAGAGTCTACGAGCAGTACTTC; d_call: TRBD2; clone_size: .; j_call: TRBJ2-7; v_call: TRBV9
cdr3_aa: CASSLVRNTGELFF; cdr3_nt: TGTGCCAGCAGCCTAGTGCGGAACACCGGGGAGCTGTTTTTT; d_call: .; clone_size: .; j_call: TRBJ2-2; v_call: TRBV7-3
cdr3_aa: CASSLRRQDTQYF; cdr3_nt: TGTGCCAGCAGCTTAAGGAGACAGGATACGCAGTATTTT; d_call: .; clone_size: .; j_call: TRBJ2-3; v_call: TRBV7-9
cdr3_aa: CASSPGTVQTYEQYF; cdr3_nt: TGTGCCAGCTCACCCGGGACAGTTCAGACCTACGAGCAGTACTTC; d_call: TRBD1; clone_size: .; j_call: TRBJ2-7; v_call: TRBV18
cdr3_aa: CASFLRLDREQETQYF; cdr3_nt: TGTGCCAGCTTTTTAAGACTGGACAGAGAGCAAGAGACCCAGTACTTC; d_call: .; clone_size: .; j_call: TRBJ2-5; v_call: TRBV18
cdr3_aa: CASSNPGLADTDTQYF; cdr3_nt: TGTGCCAGCAGCAACCCGGGACTAGCGGACACAGATACGCAGTATTTT; d_call: TRBD2; clone_size: .; j_call: TRBJ2-3; v_call: TRBV13
cdr3_aa: CASSIGYAGSYEQYF; cdr3_nt: TGTGCCAGTAGTATAGGCTACGCGGGATCCTACGAGCAGTACTTC; d_call: .; clone_size: .; j_call: TRBJ2-7; v_call: TRBV19
cdr3_aa: CASSLTGIPYEQYF; cdr3_nt: TGTGCCAGCAGTTTAACCGGTATCCCCTACGAGCAGTACTTC; d_call: .; clone_size: .; j_call: TRBJ2-7; v_call: TRBV28
cdr3_aa: CAWRPDRGTEAFF; cdr3_nt: TGTGCCTGGAGGCCGGACAGGGGCACTGAAGCTTTCTTT; d_call: TRBD1; clone_size: .; j_call: TRBJ1-1; v_call: TRBV30
cdr3_aa: CASSPLGQGAYGYTF; cdr3_nt: TGTGCCAGCAGTCCCCTGGGACAGGGAGCCTATGGCTACACCTTC; d_call: TRBD1; clone_size: once; j_call: TRBJ1-2; v_call: TRBV6-6